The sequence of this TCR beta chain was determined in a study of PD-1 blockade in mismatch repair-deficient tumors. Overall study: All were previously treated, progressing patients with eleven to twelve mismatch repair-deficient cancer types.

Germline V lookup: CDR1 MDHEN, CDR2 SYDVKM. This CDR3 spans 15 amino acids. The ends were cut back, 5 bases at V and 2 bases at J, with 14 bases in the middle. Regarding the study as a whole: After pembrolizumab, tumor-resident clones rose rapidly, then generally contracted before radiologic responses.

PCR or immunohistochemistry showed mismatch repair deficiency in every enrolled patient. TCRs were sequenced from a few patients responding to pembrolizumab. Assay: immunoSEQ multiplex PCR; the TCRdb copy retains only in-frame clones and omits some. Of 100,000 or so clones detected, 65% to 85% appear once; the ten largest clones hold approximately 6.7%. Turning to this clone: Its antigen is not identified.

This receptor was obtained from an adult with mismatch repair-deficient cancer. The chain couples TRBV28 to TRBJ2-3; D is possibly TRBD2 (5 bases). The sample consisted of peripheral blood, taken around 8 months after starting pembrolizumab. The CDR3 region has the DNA TGTGCCAGCAGTCCGCGGGCCCGATACACAGATACGCAGTATTTT. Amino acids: CASSPRARYTDTQYF.